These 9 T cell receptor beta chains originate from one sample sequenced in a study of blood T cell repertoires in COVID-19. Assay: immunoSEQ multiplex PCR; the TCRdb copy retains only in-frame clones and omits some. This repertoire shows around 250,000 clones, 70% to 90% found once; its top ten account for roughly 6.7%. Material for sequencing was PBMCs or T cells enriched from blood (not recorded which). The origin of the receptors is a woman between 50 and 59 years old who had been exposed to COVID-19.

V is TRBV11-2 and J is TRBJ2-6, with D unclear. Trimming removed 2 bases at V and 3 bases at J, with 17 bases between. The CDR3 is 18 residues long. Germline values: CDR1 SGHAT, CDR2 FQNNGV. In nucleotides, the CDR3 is TGTGCCAGCAGCTTAAGGATCACCGAGGCGAGTGGGGCCAACGTCCTGACTTTC. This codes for CASSLRITEASGANVLTF.

CDR3: CASKLGGGNEQFF. CDR3 in DNA: TGCGCCAGCAAATTGGGCGGGGGTAATGAGCAGTTCTTC. The gene calls are TRBV10-2 and TRBJ2-1, with 7 bases that match TRBD2. With 7 bases clipped from V and 7 bases from J, the junction kept 7 bases outside the gene matches. The length of the CDR3 is 13 residues. The germline V gene has CDR1 WSHSY and CDR2 SAAADI.

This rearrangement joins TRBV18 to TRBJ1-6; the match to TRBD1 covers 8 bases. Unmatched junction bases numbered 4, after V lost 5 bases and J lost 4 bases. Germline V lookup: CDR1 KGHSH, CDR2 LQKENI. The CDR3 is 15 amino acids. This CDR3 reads CASSRDRMYNSPLHF. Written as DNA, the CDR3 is TGTGCCAGCTCAAGGGACAGGATGTATAATTCACCCCTCCACTTT.

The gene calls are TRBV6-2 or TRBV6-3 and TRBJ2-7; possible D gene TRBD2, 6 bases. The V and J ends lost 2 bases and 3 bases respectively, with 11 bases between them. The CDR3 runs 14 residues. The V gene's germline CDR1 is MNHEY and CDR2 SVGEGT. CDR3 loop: CASSYGGENYEQYF. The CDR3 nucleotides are TGTGCCAGCAGTTACGGCGGGGAGAACTACGAGCAGTACTTC.

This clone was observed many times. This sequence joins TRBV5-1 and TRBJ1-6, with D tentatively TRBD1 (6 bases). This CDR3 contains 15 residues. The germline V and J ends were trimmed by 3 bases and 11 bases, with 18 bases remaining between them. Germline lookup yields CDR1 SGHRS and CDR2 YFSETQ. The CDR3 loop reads CASSSYSGEWTPLHF. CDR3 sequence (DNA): TGCGCCAGCAGCTCCTACTCAGGGGAATGGACACCCCTCCACTTT. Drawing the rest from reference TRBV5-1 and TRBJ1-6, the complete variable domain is KAGVTQTPRYLIKTRGQQVTLSCSPISGHRSVSWYQQTPGQGLQFLFEYFSETQRNKGNFPGRFSGRQFSNSRSEMNVSTLELGDSALYLCASSSYSGEWTPLHFGNGTRLTVT.

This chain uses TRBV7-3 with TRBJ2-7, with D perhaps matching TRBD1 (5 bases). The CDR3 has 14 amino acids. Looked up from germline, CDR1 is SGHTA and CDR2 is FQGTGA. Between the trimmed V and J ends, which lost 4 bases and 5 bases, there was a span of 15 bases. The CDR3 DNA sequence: TGTGCCAGCAGCTCCTGGACACAATCCGACGAGCAGTACTTC. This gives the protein CASSSWTQSDEQYF. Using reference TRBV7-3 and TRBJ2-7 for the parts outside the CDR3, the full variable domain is GAGVSQTPSNKVTEKGKYVELRCDPISGHTALYWYRQSLGQGPEFLIYFQGTGAADDSGLPNDRFFAVRPEGSVSTLKIQRTERGDSAVYLCASSSWTQSDEQYFGPGTRLTVT.

In DNA form, the CDR3 reads TGCGCCAGCAGCTTTGGGGAGATCTCTGGAAACACCATATATTTT. This encodes CASSFGEISGNTIYF. V is TRBV5-1 and J is TRBJ1-3; D is ambiguous. The germline V gene encodes CDR1 SGHRS and CDR2 YFSETQ. The CDR3 is 15 amino acids. V was shortened by 2 bases and J by 0 bases, with 9 bases between the two germline ends.

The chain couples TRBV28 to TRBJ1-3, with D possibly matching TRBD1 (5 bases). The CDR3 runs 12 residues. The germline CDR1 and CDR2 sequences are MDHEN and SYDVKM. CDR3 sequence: CLSRGLGNTIYF. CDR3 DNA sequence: TGTCTCTCAAGGGGACTTGGAAACACCATATATTTT.

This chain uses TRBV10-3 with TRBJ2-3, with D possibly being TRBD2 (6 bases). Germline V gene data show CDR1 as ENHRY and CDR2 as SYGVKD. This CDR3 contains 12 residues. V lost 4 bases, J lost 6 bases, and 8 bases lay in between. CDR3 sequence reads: CAISGLEDTQYF. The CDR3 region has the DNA TGTGCCATCAGTGGACTAGAGGATACGCAGTATTTT.